Shown below are 25 T cell receptor beta chains from a single sample sequenced in a study of cytomegalovirus exposure and HLA in healthy donors. 60 Vbeta and 13 Jbeta primers were used in PCR. Repertoires were generated with immunoSEQ multiplex PCR, while TCRdb's copy carries only in-frame clones and drops some. This sample has approximately 200,000 clones, with less than 85% found just once. Material: PBMCs. The receptor source for this set is a man aged 30-40 years in good health and CMV-seropositive.

The J gene is TRBJ1-2, the V gene TRBV9; 9 bases match TRBD1. The CDR3 consists of 15 residues. The V gene's germline CDR1 is SGDLS and CDR2 YYNGEE. After removal of 0 bases from V and 8 bases from J, the junction contained 8 bases not matched to a gene. CDR3 residues: CASSVADRGGEGYTF. CDR3 nucleotides: TGTGCCAGCAGCGTAGCGGACAGGGGAGGCGAAGGCTACACCTTC.

The rearrangement uses TRBV5-4 and TRBJ1-6; D remains ambiguous. CDR1 is SGHNT, CDR2 YYREEE, per germline (reference sequence). With 0 bases removed from V and 7 bases from J, the gap between germline ends came to 14 bases. The CDR3 sequence is 16 residues long. This CDR3 reads CASSLGRDSGNSPLHF. In DNA form, the CDR3 reads TGTGCCAGCAGCTTGGGACGGGATTCAGGAAATTCACCCCTCCACTTT.

This chain connects TRBV19 to TRBJ1-1, with D unresolved. The CDR3 extends over 13 amino acids. V was trimmed by 3 bases and J by 2 bases, leaving 7 bases between them. The germline V gene encodes CDR1 LNHDA and CDR2 SQIVND (reference sequence). The CDR3 reads CASSIQANTEAFF. The CDR3 DNA sequence: TGTGCCAGTAGTATCCAGGCTAACACTGAAGCTTTCTTT.

The chain combines TRBV9 with TRBJ2-3; no reliable D call. Germline loops: CDR1 SGDLS, CDR2 YYNGEE. With 4 bases removed from V and 6 bases from J, the gap between germline ends came to 9 bases. The length of the CDR3 is 12 residues. CDR3 coding DNA: TGTGCCAGCAGCTATACCGGGGATACGCAGTATTTT. As protein: CASSYTGDTQYF.

CDR3 DNA: TGTGCCAGTAGTAGCCGCGGGGGTTACGAGCAGTACTTC. It specifies CASSSRGGYEQYF. J is TRBJ2-7 and V is TRBV19; 7 positions agree with TRBD2. The V segment lost 4 bases and the J segment 4 bases; nucleotides outside the gene matches: 4. The CDR3 is made up of 13 amino acids. Germline V gene data show CDR1 as LNHDA and CDR2 as SQIVND (reference sequence).

The sample holds a few counts of this clone. This chain links TRBV7-2 with TRBJ2-7, with TRBD2 matching 12 bases. CDR1 is SGHTA, CDR2 FQGNSA, per germline. Trimming removed 5 bases from V and 2 bases from J; junction bases left unmatched: 4. The CDR3 length is 15 residues. CDR3 DNA sequence: TGTGCCAGCAGCCCCCCTAGCGGGAGGGCCTACGAGCAGTACTTC. It translates to CASSPPSGRAYEQYF.

The chain uses TRBV27 and TRBJ2-5; D possibly corresponds to TRBD2 (6 bases). Deletions cut 5 bases from V and 1 base from J, with 11 bases between. The CDR3 is 14 residues long. The germline gives CDR1 MNHEY, CDR2 SMNVEV (reference sequence). CDR3 coding DNA: TGTGCCAGCAGTCGACCGGGACTCCAAGAGACCCAGTACTTC. As protein: CASSRPGLQETQYF.

The chain couples TRBV4-1 to TRBJ2-7; 9 positions match TRBD1. This CDR3 is 15 amino acids long. Germline trimming cut 0 bases from V and 5 bases from J; bases unmatched to any gene: 5. Germline V gives CDR1 MGHRA, CDR2 YSYEKL. The CDR3 DNA reads as TGCGCCAGCAGCCAAGAAACAGGGGGCTGGGACGAGCAGTACTTC. The encoded protein is CASSQETGGWDEQYF.

The CDR3 bases are TGTGCCAGCAGCTTCCAAGCAGGGATGGAGACCCAGTACTTC. Residues: CASSFQAGMETQYF. The rearrangement links TRBV7-2 to TRBJ2-5, with D perhaps TRBD1 (5 bases). The CDR3 consists of 14 residues. Germline V lookup: CDR1 SGHTA, CDR2 FQGNSA. Trimming pared 3 bases from V and 5 bases from J, leaving 13 bases between.

J is TRBJ2-7 and V is TRBV27; D is possibly TRBD2 (5 bases). The CDR3 extends over 13 amino acids. Trimming pared 6 bases from V and 3 bases from J, leaving 12 bases between. Germline assignment: CDR1 MNHEY and CDR2 SMNVEV (reference sequence). CDR3 sequence reads: CASSPGGVYEQYF. DNA for the CDR3: TGTGCCAGCAGCCCCGGAGGTGTCTACGAGCAGTACTTC.

This rearrangement joins TRBV7-9 to TRBJ2-1; the D gene is possibly TRBD2 (6 bases). Germline V gives CDR1 SEHNR, CDR2 FQNEAQ (reference sequence). V dropped 6 bases and J dropped 5 bases, with 17 bases sitting between them. The CDR3 totals 15 residues. CDR3 nucleotides: TGTGCCAGCAGTCGACTAGGGTCCCCGAACAATGAGCAGTTCTTC. Its protein is CASSRLGSPNNEQFF.

The chain combines TRBV28 with TRBJ2-5, with 9 bases identical to TRBD1. Trimming removed 1 base from V and 5 bases from J; junction bases left unmatched: 8. This CDR3 comprises 16 residues. Germline V lookup: CDR1 MDHEN, CDR2 SYDVKM. CDR3 bases: TGTGCCAGCAGTTTATCCTCCGGACAGGGGCACGAGACCCAGTACTTC. Encoded protein: CASSLSSGQGHETQYF.

The V and J genes are TRBV18 and TRBJ2-1; 9 nucleotides match TRBD2. The germline V gene encodes CDR1 KGHSH and CDR2 LQKENI. This CDR3 is built from 15 residues. Trimming at V came to 3 bases and at J to 4 bases, leaving 4 bases not matched to a gene. CDR3 residues: CASSPGTSSYNEQFF. CDR3 DNA sequence: TGTGCCAGCTCACCGGGGACTAGCAGTTACAATGAGCAGTTCTTC. Full variable domain (rest looked up from reference TRBV18 and TRBJ2-1): NAGVMQNPRHLVRRRGQEARLRCSPMKGHSHVYWYRQLPEEGLKFMVYLQKENIIDESGMPKERFSAEFPKEGPSILRIQQVVRGDSAAYFCASSPGTSSYNEQFFGPGTRLTVL.

This sequence joins TRBV9 and TRBJ1-4; 9 nucleotides match TRBD1. J was trimmed by 6 bases and V by 2 bases; bases with no gene match: 2. The CDR3 contains 14 residues. Germline V CDR1 and CDR2: SGDLS, YYNGEE. The DNA for the CDR3 is TGTGCCAGCAGCGTCGGACAGGGGCATGAAAAACTGTTTTTT. Its protein product is CASSVGQGHEKLFF.

The chain has TRBV11-1 and TRBJ2-5, with 9 bases matching TRBD1. The CDR3 contains 16 residues. The ends lost 5 bases at V and 5 bases at J; junction bases unmatched: 12. Germline V gives CDR1 SGHAT, CDR2 FQDESV (reference sequence). In DNA, the CDR3 is TGTGCCAGCAGCCAACGAGGGGACAGGGTGGGCGAGACCCAGTACTTC. Protein: CASSQRGDRVGETQYF.

The rearrangement links TRBV5-4 to TRBJ2-7; D is uncertain. The CDR3 runs 13 residues. The germline V and J ends were trimmed by 4 bases and 2 bases, with 10 bases remaining between them. The germline gives CDR1 SGHNT, CDR2 YYREEE (reference sequence). CDR3 amino acids: CASSHDTAYEQYF. The CDR3 DNA sequence: TGTGCCAGCAGCCACGACACCGCCTACGAGCAGTACTTC. Combining the CDR3 with reference TRBV5-4 and TRBJ2-7 gives the whole variable domain ETGVTQSPTHLIKTRGQQVTLRCSSQSGHNTVSWYQQALGQGPQFIFQYYREEENGRGNFPPRFSGLQFPNYSSELNVNALELDDSALYLCASSHDTAYEQYFGPGTRLTVT.

The rearrangement joins TRBV19 to TRBJ1-3; a weak D match, TRBD1 (6 bases). The V and J ends lost 4 bases and 0 bases respectively, with 10 bases between them. CDR3 length equals 15 residues. The germline CDR1 and CDR2 sequences are LNHDA and SQIVND (reference sequence). CDR3 protein: CASSTTGSSGNTIYF. CDR3 coding DNA: TGTGCCAGTAGTACAACAGGGAGCTCTGGAAACACCATATATTTT.

This rearrangement joins TRBV15 to TRBJ2-7; D possibly corresponds to TRBD2 (6 bases). The CDR3 covers 15 residues. Germline loops: CDR1 LNHNV, CDR2 YYDKDF (reference sequence). Trimming pared 3 bases from V and 5 bases from J, leaving 17 bases between. Written as DNA, the CDR3 is TGTGCCACCAGCAGGCCCTCGGAGGGAGGCAACGAGCAGTACTTC. Translation: CATSRPSEGGNEQYF.

The V gene is TRBV28, the J gene TRBJ2-7, with 7 bases lining up with TRBD2. Germline V gives CDR1 MDHEN, CDR2 SYDVKM. The CDR3 runs 14 residues. J lost 2 bases, V lost 8 bases, and 9 bases had no gene match. Here the CDR3 reads CASSRRGGTYEQYF. CDR3 nucleotide sequence: TGTGCCAGCTCCAGACGGGGAGGGACCTACGAGCAGTACTTC.

The rearrangement uses TRBV6-1 and TRBJ2-1, with 10 bases identical to TRBD2. This CDR3 comprises 14 residues. In germline, CDR1 is MNHNS, CDR2 SASEGT. V was pared by 8 bases and J by 7 bases, with 8 bases of the junction left unmatched. The DNA of the CDR3 is TGTGCCAGCGTTAGCGGGAGGCCTGAGAATGAGCAGTTCTTC. It specifies CASVSGRPENEQFF.

This chain joins TRBV7-9 and TRBJ1-5, with a tentative D call TRBD1 (6 bases). Germline CDR1 reads SEHNR; CDR2 reads FQNEAQ (reference sequence). The germline V and J ends were trimmed by 4 bases and 7 bases, with 20 bases remaining between them. This CDR3 has 16 amino acids. CDR3 nucleotides: TGTGCCAGCAGCTGGGGGGCCAGGGAGGGGCCCCAGCCCCAGCATTTT. Protein sequence: CASSWGAREGPQPQHF.

V gene TRBV20-1 combines with J gene TRBJ2-1; TRBD1 agrees at 7 bases. Germline values: CDR1 DFQATT, CDR2 SNEGSKA (reference sequence). The ends lost 5 bases at V and 8 bases at J; junction bases unmatched: 3. CDR3 length: 11 residues. The CDR3 coding sequence is TGCAGTGCTGGGCAGGGGGATGAGCAGTTCTTC. It translates to CSAGQGDEQFF.

The J gene is TRBJ2-1, the V gene TRBV19; the D gene is possibly TRBD2 (6 bases). V lost 5 bases, J lost 10 bases, and 12 bases lay in between. There are 12 residues in the CDR3. Looked up from germline, CDR1 is LNHDA and CDR2 is SQIVND (reference sequence). The CDR3 is CASSAPSDEQFF. CDR3 nucleotides: TGTGCCAGTAGTGCCCCTAGCGACGAGCAGTTCTTC.

This rearrangement joins TRBV27 to TRBJ1-3; weak D call: TRBD1 (5 bases). This CDR3 is built from 15 residues. The germline V gene encodes CDR1 MNHEY and CDR2 SMNVEV (reference sequence). The ends were cut back, 8 bases at V and 0 bases at J, with 14 bases in the middle. Here the CDR3 DNA reads TGTGCCAGCGCACGATTCGGGGGCTCTGGAAACACCATATATTTT. It specifies CASARFGGSGNTIYF.

The V and J genes are TRBV7-9 and TRBJ1-1; no firm D call. The CDR3 totals 15 residues. Germline loops: CDR1 SEHNR, CDR2 FQNEAQ (reference sequence). The V end lost 5 bases, the J end lost 0 bases, and 13 bases lay between the germline ends. CDR3 coding DNA: TGTGCCAGCAGCCTAAAAACCGTGGTGAACACTGAAGCTTTCTTT. Translation: CASSLKTVVNTEAFF.